This entry concerns a single TCR beta chain. No antigen is known for it. The data were obtained in a study of multiple sclerosis patients with progressive multifocal leukoencephalopathy. Points from the study as a whole: PML-onset expanded TRB clones were detectable before and during natalizumab therapy.

V was pared by 5 bases and J by 4 bases, with 12 bases between. The germline V gene encodes CDR1 KGHSH and CDR2 LQKENI. This CDR3 is built from 14 residues. This table comes from immunoSEQ multiplex PCR, and its TCRdb copy is limited to in-frame clones, with some not included. Of approximately 30,000 clones listed, about nine tenths are singletons. This sample's time point: time of PML onset. The TCR sequence derives from a woman aged 40 to 49 with progressive multifocal leukoencephalopathy. This chain links TRBV18 with TRBJ1-3; D perhaps matches TRBD1 (5 bases). Here the sequenced sample was PBMCs, taken from a patient treated with natalizumab. CDR3 sequence reads: CASSGRDGGNTIYF. As DNA, the CDR3 is TGTGCCAGCTCAGGCCGGGACGGAGGAAACACCATATATTTT.